Below are 19 T cell receptor beta chains sequenced from a single sample in a study of spatial heterogeneity in lung cancer. Regarding time point: blood at routine non-recurrence follow-up after resection. Whole RNA, isolated from tumor, nontumor lung or frozen PBMC, was sequenced without prior sorting. One entry per CDR3 protein results from TCRdb running MiXCR on the 5' RACE reads. The sample shows around 110,000 distinct CDR3 sequences, about 12% of them seen only once. The specimen comprised PBMCs, sampled at follow-up. The receptors stem from a male donor with early-stage non-small cell lung cancer.

This clonotype was seen many times. The V gene is TRBV11-2, the J gene TRBJ2-1, with 8 bases aligning to TRBD2. V gave up 5 bases and J gave up 1 base; unmatched junction bases: 7. Germline assignment: CDR1 SGHAT and CDR2 FQNNGV. The CDR3 totals 16 residues. CDR3 DNA: TGTGCCAGCAGCCGGGGGGGGCTAGCGTCCTACAATGAGCAGTTCTTC. This sequence encodes CASSRGGLASYNEQFF.

This clonotype appeared many times. The chain couples TRBV29-1 to TRBJ1-1; D unclear. Trimming took off 7 bases at V and 0 bases at J, with 12 bases between the two ends. The germline V gene has CDR1 SQVTM and CDR2 ANQGSEA. The length of the CDR3 is 13 residues. This CDR3 reads CSAFEFLNTEAFF. CDR3 coding DNA: TGCAGCGCCTTTGAATTTTTGAACACTGAAGCTTTCTTT.

In this sample, this clonotype is medium-sized. The V and J genes are TRBV10-3 and TRBJ2-7, with 11 bases lining up with TRBD2. This CDR3 is built from 14 residues. Germline CDR1 ENHRY, CDR2 SYGVKD. Germline trimming cut 6 bases from V and 3 bases from J; bases unmatched to any gene: 4. The CDR3 sequence is CAIRGLAGSYEQYF. The CDR3 nucleotides read TGTGCCATCAGAGGACTAGCGGGTAGCTACGAGCAGTACTTC.

The rearrangement uses TRBV5-1 and TRBJ1-6; D is undetermined. Deletions cut 4 bases from V and 0 bases from J, with 11 bases between. This CDR3 has 16 residues. Germline V gives CDR1 SGHRS, CDR2 YFSETQ. The CDR3 DNA reads as TGCGCCAGCAGCCTGACCCCGAGCTCCTATAATTCACCCCTCCACTTT. It is translated as CASSLTPSSYNSPLHF.

V gene TRBV5-5 combines with J gene TRBJ2-3; D unclear. Trimming cost V 3 bases and J 5 bases, with 4 bases left between them. The CDR3 runs 11 residues. Germline lookup yields CDR1 SGHKS and CDR2 YYEKEE (reference sequence). DNA of the CDR3: TGTGCCAGCAGCTCGTTAGATACGCAGTATTTT. It specifies CASSSLDTQYF. Using reference TRBV5-5 and TRBJ2-3 for the parts outside the CDR3, the full variable domain is DAGVTQSPTHLIKTRGQQVTLRCSPISGHKSVSWYQQVLGQGPQFIFQYYEKEERGRGNFPDRFSARQFPNYSSELNVNALLLGDSALYLCASSSLDTQYFGPGTRLTVL.

The chain employs TRBV11-2 and TRBJ2-3; D is perhaps TRBD1 (6 bases). Between the trimmed V and J ends, which lost 5 bases and 4 bases, there was a span of 13 bases. The CDR3 totals 14 residues. Per germline, CDR1 SGHAT and CDR2 FQNNGV. CDR3 in amino acids: CASSLRTDPDTQYF. CDR3 bases: TGTGCCAGCAGCCTACGGACAGATCCAGATACGCAGTATTTT.

The V call is TRBV10-3, the J call TRBJ2-7; the D call may be TRBD1 or TRBD2 (5 bases each). The germline gives CDR1 ENHRY, CDR2 SYGVKD. The CDR3 contains 17 residues. Trimming took 0 bases from V and 12 from J, leaving 27 bases between them. The CDR3 DNA sequence: TGTGCCATCAGTGAGTCGTGGAAGGGGTCCCCAGCCGGACTCGGGTACTTC. Its translation: CAISESWKGSPAGLGYF.

This clonotype turned up a few times. The V and J genes are TRBV28 and TRBJ2-7; the D call may be TRBD1 or TRBD2 (7 bases each). The CDR3 runs 15 residues. The germline V and J ends were trimmed by 4 bases and 3 bases, with 16 bases remaining between them. Germline V gene lookup returns CDR1 MDHEN and CDR2 SYDVKM. CDR3 in amino acids: CASSSYRGGGYEQYF. CDR3 DNA sequence: TGTGCCAGCAGTTCCTACAGGGGAGGGGGCTACGAGCAGTACTTC.

This clonotype was observed a handful of times. The V and J genes are TRBV7-2 and TRBJ1-6; 7 nucleotides align to TRBD1. The CDR3 has 15 amino acids. Losses at the gene ends were 5 bases for V and 5 bases for J; bases not matched to a gene: 6. Germline V lookup: CDR1 SGHTA, CDR2 FQGNSA. CDR3 in amino acids: CASSRQGQNNSPLHF. CDR3 coding DNA: TGTGCCAGCAGCCGACAGGGACAGAATAATTCACCCCTCCACTTT.

This clonotype was picked up many times. The chain uses TRBV20-1 and TRBJ2-7; TRBD1 matches at 7 bases. Trimming at V came to 2 bases and at J to 4 bases, leaving 11 bases not matched to a gene. The germline V gene has CDR1 DFQATT and CDR2 SNEGSKA (reference sequence). The CDR3 length is 15 residues. For the CDR3, the DNA is TGCAGTGCTAGACCTGACAGGGCAAGTGTTTACGAGCAGTACTTC. It is translated as CSARPDRASVYEQYF.

This clonotype was counted at least ten times. The chain couples TRBV10-3 to TRBJ2-3; TRBD1 agrees at 9 bases. Germline trimming cut 6 bases from V and 3 bases from J; bases unmatched to any gene: 7. Looked up from germline, CDR1 is ENHRY and CDR2 is SYGVKD. This CDR3 has 15 residues. CDR3 protein: CAISGTGMGTDTQYF. In nucleotides, the CDR3 is TGTGCCATCAGCGGGACAGGGATGGGGACAGATACGCAGTATTTT.

This clonotype was picked up a small number of times. The chain links TRBV28 to TRBJ2-3; 8 nucleotides agree with TRBD1. The ends lost 2 bases at V and 5 bases at J; junction bases unmatched: 9. The CDR3 consists of 16 residues. Germline-derived CDR1 and CDR2 are MDHEN and SYDVKM. In nucleotides, the CDR3 is TGTGCCAGCAGTTTAGCAGGGGGCCCTGCGGGAGATACGCAGTATTTT. Translating it yields CASSLAGGPAGDTQYF.

This clonotype showed up just a few times. CDR3 nucleotides: TGTGCCAGCAGCGTCGGACAGGAGGACACTGAAGCTTTCTTT. Protein product: CASSVGQEDTEAFF. The V call is TRBV7-6, the J call TRBJ1-1; 7 bases fit TRBD1. CDR3 length: 14 residues. CDR1 SGHVS and CDR2 FNYEAQ come from the germline V gene. The V segment lost 5 bases and the J segment 3 bases; nucleotides outside the gene matches: 6. The full variable domain, completed using reference TRBV7-6 and TRBJ1-1, is GAGVSQSPRYKVTKRGQDVALRCDPISGHVSLYWYRQALGQGPEFLTYFNYEAQQDKSGLPNDRFSAERPEGSISTLTIQRTEQRDSAMYRCASSVGQEDTEAFFGQGTRLTVV.

V usage is TRBV28 and J usage is TRBJ1-2; 8 nucleotides line up with TRBD1. J was trimmed by 8 bases and V by 6 bases; bases with no gene match: 11. Germline V CDR1 and CDR2: MDHEN, SYDVKM. The CDR3 covers 14 residues. CDR3: CASRLQGERHGYTF. Here the CDR3 DNA reads TGTGCCAGCAGGTTACAGGGGGAGAGGCACGGCTACACCTTC.

The rearrangement joins TRBV4-2 to TRBJ2-7, with 10 bases aligning to TRBD1. The trim removed 3 bases at V and 2 bases at J, leaving 4 bases unmatched. The CDR3 contains 15 residues. Germline assignment: CDR1 LGHNA and CDR2 YNFKEQ. The CDR3 protein is CASSHSDRGPYEQYF. Written as DNA, the CDR3 is TGTGCCAGCAGCCATAGCGACAGGGGGCCCTACGAGCAGTACTTC.

This clonotype came up a few times. The rearrangement uses TRBV5-1 and TRBJ2-7; D possibly corresponds to TRBD1 (5 bases). CDR1 and CDR2 (germline): SGHRS, YFSETQ. This CDR3 spans 13 amino acids. Trimming took off 4 bases at V and 2 bases at J, with 10 bases between the two ends. CDR3 in amino acids: CASSTDITYEQYF. The CDR3 region has the DNA TGCGCCAGCAGCACGGACATTACCTACGAGCAGTACTTC.

This clonotype was seen only a few times. This sequence joins TRBV27 and TRBJ1-6, with a tentative D call TRBD1 (5 bases). The CDR3 contains 19 residues. Germline assignment: CDR1 MNHEY and CDR2 SMNVEV (reference sequence). The germline V and J ends were trimmed by 5 bases and 6 bases, with 26 bases remaining between them. The CDR3 nucleotides read TGTGCCAGCAGTAGTTCGTTTTCAGGGTGGGCACGGCGTAATTCACCCCTCCACTTT. Amino acids: CASSSSFSGWARRNSPLHF.

The genes are TRBV6-4 and TRBJ2-1; 11 nucleotides agree with TRBD1. The CDR3 runs 15 residues. Germline-derived CDR1 and CDR2 are MRHNA and SNTAGT. J gave up 5 bases and V 6 bases, and 6 bases lay outside the gene matches. The CDR3 sequence is CASSALGQGDNEQFF. The CDR3 DNA follows: TGTGCCAGCAGCGCACTGGGACAGGGGGACAATGAGCAGTTCTTC.

This clonotype was seen more than once but under ten times. V usage is TRBV5-1 and J usage is TRBJ2-3; TRBD1 matches at 8 bases. V trimming: 0 bases; J trimming: 2 bases; junction bases outside the gene matches: 2. The CDR3 runs 15 residues. The germline gives CDR1 SGHRS, CDR2 YFSETQ. CDR3 sequence: CASSLGDRSTDTQYF. The CDR3 coding sequence is TGCGCCAGCAGCTTGGGGGACAGGTCCACAGATACGCAGTATTTT.